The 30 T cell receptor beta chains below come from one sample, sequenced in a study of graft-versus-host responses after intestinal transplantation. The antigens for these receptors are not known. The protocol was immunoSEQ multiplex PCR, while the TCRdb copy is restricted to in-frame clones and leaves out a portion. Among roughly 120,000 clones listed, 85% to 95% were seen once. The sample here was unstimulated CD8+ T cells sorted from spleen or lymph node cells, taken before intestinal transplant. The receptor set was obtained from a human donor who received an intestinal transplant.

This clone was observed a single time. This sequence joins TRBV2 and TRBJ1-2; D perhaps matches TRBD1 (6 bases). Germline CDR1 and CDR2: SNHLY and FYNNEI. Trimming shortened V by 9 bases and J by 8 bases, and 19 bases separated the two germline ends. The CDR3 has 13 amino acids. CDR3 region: CARQDRTSWGYTF. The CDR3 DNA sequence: TGTGCCAGGCAGGACAGAACTAGTTGGGGCTACACCTTC.

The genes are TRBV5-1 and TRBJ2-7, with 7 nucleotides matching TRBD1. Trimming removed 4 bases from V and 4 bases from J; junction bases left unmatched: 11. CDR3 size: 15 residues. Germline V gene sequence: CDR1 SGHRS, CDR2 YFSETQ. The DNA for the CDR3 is TGCGCCAGCAGCGTAGACCGGACAGGCTTATACGAGCAGTACTTC. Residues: CASSVDRTGLYEQYF.

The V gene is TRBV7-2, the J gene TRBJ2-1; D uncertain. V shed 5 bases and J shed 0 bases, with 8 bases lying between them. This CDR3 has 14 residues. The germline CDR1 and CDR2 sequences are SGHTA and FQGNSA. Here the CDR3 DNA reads TGTGCCAGCAGCCCCCGACACTCCTACAATGAGCAGTTCTTC. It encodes CASSPRHSYNEQFF.

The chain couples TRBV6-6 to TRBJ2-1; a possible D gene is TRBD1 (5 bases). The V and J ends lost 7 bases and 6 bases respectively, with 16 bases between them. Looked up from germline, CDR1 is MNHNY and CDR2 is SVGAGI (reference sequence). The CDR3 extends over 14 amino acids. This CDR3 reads CASTQTAGFNEQFF. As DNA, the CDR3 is TGTGCCAGCACACAAACGGCAGGGTTCAATGAGCAGTTCTTC.

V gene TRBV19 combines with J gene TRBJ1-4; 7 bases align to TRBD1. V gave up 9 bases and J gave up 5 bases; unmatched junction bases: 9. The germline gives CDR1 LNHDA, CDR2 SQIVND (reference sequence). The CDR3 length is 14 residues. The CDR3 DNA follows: TGTGCCAGCAAAAAGACAGGGAGAAATGAAAAACTGTTTTTT. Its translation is CASKKTGRNEKLFF.

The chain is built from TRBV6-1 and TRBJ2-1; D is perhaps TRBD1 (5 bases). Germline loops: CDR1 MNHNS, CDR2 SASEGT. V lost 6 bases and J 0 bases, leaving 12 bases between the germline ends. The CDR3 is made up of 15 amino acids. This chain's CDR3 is CASSHRTSSYNEQFF. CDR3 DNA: TGTGCCAGCAGCCACAGGACGAGCTCCTACAATGAGCAGTTCTTC.

The chain's CDR3 is CASSFPTDPRDRAPDTQYF. The CDR3 DNA is TGTGCCAGCAGTTTCCCCACGGACCCACGGGACAGGGCTCCAGATACGCAGTATTTT. The chain is built from TRBV28 and TRBJ2-3, with 9 bases identical to TRBD1. CDR3 length: 19 residues. Germline lookup yields CDR1 MDHEN and CDR2 SYDVKM. V gave up 3 bases and J gave up 4 bases; unmatched junction bases: 17.

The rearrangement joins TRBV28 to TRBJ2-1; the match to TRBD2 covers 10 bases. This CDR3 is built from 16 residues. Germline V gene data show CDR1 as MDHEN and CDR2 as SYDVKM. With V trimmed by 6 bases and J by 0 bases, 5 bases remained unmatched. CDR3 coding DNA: TGTGCCAGCAGCCCTAGCGGGAGAAGCTCCTACAATGAGCAGTTCTTC. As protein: CASSPSGRSSYNEQFF.

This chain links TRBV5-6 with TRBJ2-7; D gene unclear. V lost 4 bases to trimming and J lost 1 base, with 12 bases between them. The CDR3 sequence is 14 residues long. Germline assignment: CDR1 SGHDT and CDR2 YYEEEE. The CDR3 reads CASSPAGTSYEQYF. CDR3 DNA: TGTGCCAGCAGCCCCGCCGGCACTTCCTACGAGCAGTACTTC.

Here the CDR3 DNA reads TGTGCCAGCAGCTTGGGTCGGCAGGGGGGACAGAACACTGAAGCTTTCTTT. This codes for CASSLGRQGGQNTEAFF. This rearrangement joins TRBV11-3 to TRBJ1-1; the match to TRBD1 covers 7 bases. CDR1 is SGHNT, CDR2 YENEEA, per germline. The CDR3 has 17 amino acids. Germline trimming cut 3 bases from V and 1 base from J; bases unmatched to any gene: 11.

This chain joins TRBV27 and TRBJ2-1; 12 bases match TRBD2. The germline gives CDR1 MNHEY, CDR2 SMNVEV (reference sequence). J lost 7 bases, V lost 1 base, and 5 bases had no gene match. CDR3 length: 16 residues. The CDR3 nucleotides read TGTGCCAGCAGTTTATACCTAGCGGGAGGGTATAATGAGCAGTTCTTC. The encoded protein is CASSLYLAGGYNEQFF.

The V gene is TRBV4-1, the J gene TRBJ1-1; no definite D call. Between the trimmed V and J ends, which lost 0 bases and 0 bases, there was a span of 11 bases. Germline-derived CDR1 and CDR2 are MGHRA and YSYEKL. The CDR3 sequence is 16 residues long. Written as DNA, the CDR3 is TGCGCCAGCAGCCAAGAGATCAGCTACATGAACACTGAAGCTTTCTTT. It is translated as CASSQEISYMNTEAFF.

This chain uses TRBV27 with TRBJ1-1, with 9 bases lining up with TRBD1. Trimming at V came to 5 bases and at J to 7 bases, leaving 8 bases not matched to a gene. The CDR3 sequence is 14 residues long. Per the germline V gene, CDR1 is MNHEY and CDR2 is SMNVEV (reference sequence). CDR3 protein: CASSPRDRVIEAFF. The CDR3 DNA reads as TGTGCCAGCAGTCCGCGGGACAGGGTCATTGAAGCTTTCTTT.

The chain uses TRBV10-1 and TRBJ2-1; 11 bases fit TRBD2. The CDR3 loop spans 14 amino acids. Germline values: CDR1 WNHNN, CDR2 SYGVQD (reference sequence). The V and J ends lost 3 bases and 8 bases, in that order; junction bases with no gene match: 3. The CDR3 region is CASSEGLAGDEQFF. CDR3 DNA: TGCGCCAGCAGTGAAGGACTAGCGGGCGATGAGCAGTTCTTC.

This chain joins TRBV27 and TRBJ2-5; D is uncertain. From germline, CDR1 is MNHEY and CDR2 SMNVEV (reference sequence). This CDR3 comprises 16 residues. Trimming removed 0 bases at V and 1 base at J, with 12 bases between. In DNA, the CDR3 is TGTGCCAGCAGTTTATCTTCGGTTCAGCTCCAAGAGACCCAGTACTTC. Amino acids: CASSLSSVQLQETQYF.

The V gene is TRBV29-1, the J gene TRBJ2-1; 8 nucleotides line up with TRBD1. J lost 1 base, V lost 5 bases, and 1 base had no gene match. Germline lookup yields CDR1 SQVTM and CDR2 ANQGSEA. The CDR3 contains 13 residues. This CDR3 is CSVTGGSYNEQFF. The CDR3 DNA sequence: TGCAGCGTTACAGGGGGATCCTACAATGAGCAGTTCTTC.

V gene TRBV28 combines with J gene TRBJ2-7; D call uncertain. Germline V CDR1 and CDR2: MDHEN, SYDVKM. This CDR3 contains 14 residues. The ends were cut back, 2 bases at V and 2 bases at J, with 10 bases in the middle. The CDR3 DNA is TGTGCCAGCAGTTTACCTAGTATCCCCTACGAGCAGTACTTC. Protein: CASSLPSIPYEQYF.

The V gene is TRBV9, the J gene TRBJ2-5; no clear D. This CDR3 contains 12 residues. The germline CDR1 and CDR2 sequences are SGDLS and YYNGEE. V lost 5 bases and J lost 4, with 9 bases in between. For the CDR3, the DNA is TGTGCCAGCAGAGGAAACGGAGAGACCCAGTACTTC. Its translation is CASRGNGETQYF. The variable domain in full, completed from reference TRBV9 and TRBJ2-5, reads DSGVTQTPKHLITATGQRVTLRCSPRSGDLSVYWYQQSLDQGLQFLIQYYNGEERAKGNILERFSAQQFPDLHSELNLSSLELGDSALYFCASRGNGETQYFGPGTRLLVL.

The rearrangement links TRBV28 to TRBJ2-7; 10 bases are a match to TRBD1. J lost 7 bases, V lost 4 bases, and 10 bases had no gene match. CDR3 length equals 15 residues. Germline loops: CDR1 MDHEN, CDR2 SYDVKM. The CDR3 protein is CASSSPRQGAEEQYF. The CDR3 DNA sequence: TGTGCCAGCAGTTCCCCTCGACAGGGGGCGGAGGAGCAGTACTTC.

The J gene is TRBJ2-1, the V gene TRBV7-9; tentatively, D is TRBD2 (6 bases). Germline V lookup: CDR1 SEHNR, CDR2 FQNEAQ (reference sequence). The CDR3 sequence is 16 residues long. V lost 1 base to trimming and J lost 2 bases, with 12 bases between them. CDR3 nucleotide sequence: TGTGCCAGCAGCTTAGGCGGGACGGTGGCCTACAATGAGCAGTTCTTC. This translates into CASSLGGTVAYNEQFF. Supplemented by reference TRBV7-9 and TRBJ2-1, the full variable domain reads DTGVSQNPRHKITKRGQNVTFRCDPISEHNRLYWYRQTLGQGPEFLTYFQNEAQLEKSRLLSDRFSAERPKGSFSTLEIQRTEQGDSAMYLCASSLGGTVAYNEQFFGPGTRLTVL.

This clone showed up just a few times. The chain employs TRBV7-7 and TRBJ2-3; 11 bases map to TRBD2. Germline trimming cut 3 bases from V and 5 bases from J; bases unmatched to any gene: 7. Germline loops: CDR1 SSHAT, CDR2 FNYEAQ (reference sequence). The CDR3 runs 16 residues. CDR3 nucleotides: TGTGCCAGCAGCTTGCTAGCGGGAGGAATAGGAGATACGCAGTATTTT. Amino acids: CASSLLAGGIGDTQYF.

CDR3 sequence: CASSGRVDNEQFF. In nucleotides, the CDR3 is TGTGCCAGCAGTGGGCGGGTTGACAATGAGCAGTTCTTC. V is TRBV5-4 and J is TRBJ2-1; D might be TRBD2 (5 bases). The CDR3 is 13 amino acids. Germline CDR1 and CDR2: SGHNT and YYREEE (reference sequence). With 5 bases removed from V and 5 bases from J, the gap between germline ends came to 11 bases.

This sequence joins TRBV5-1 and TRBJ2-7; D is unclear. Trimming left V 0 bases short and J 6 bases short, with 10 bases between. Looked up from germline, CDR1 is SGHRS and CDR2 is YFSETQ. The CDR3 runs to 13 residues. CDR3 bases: TGCGCCAGCAGCTTGGCCCCATCGGCCGAGCAGTACTTC. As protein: CASSLAPSAEQYF.

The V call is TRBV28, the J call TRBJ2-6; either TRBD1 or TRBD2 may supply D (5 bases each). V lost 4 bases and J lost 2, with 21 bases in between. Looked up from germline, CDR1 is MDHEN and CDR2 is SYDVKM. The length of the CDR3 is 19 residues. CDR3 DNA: TGTGCCAGCAGTTCCATACGGACACCTTCGGGACCTGGGGCCAACGTCCTGACTTTC. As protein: CASSSIRTPSGPGANVLTF.

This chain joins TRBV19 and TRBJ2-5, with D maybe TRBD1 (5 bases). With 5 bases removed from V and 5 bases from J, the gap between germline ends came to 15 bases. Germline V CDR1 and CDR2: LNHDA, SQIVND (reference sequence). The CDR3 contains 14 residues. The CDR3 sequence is CASSPPQGRETQYF. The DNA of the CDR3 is TGTGCCAGTAGTCCCCCCCAGGGAAGGGAGACCCAGTACTTC.

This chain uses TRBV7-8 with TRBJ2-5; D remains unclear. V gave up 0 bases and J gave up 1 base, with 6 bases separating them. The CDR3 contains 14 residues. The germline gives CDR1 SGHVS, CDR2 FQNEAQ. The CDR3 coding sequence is TGTGCCAGCAGCTTAGCAGTAGTCCAAGAGACCCAGTACTTC. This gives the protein CASSLAVVQETQYF.

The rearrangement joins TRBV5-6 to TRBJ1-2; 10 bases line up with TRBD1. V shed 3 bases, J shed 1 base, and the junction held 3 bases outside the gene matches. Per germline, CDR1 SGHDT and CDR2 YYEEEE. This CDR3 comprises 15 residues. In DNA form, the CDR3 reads TGTGCCAGCAGCTCCGGGACAGGGGTTAACTATGGCTACACCTTC. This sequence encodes CASSSGTGVNYGYTF.

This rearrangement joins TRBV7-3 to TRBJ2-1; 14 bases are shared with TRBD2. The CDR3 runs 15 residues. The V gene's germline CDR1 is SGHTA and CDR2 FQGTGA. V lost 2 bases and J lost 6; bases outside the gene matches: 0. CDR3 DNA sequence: TGTGCCAGCAGCTTAGGACTAGCGGGAGGCAATGAGCAGTTCTTC. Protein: CASSLGLAGGNEQFF.

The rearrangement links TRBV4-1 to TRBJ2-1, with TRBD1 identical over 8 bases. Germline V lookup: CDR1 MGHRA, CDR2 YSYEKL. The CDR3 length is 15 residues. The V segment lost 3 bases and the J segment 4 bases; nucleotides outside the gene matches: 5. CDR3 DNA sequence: TGCGCCAGCAGCCACCTGGACAGGGTTTACAATGAGCAGTTCTTC. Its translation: CASSHLDRVYNEQFF.

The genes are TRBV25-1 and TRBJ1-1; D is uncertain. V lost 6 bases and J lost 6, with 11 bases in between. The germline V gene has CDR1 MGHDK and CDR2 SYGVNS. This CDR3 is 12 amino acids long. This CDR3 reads CASRELGPEAFF. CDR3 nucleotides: TGTGCCAGCAGGGAGTTAGGCCCTGAAGCTTTCTTT.